The 18 T cell receptor beta chains presented below share a single source sample, sequenced in a study of T cell clonality in common variable immunodeficiency. Points from the study as a whole: Fewer deletions and N-nucleotide insertions were reportedly seen in common variable immunodeficiency TCR beta sequences.

Profiled with immunoSEQ multiplex PCR; TCRdb holds only in-frame clones, not every one. Sampling found just over 15,000 clones, none seen once. For these receptors, no antigen is known. Sequencing input: peripheral blood mononuclear cells. The source of these receptors is a human donor with common variable immunodeficiency.

This clone was recorded many times. The read ends 3 residues before the CDR3 terminus; that terminus is restored from the germline J gene. The chain carries TRBV10-3 and TRBJ2-7; 8 bases match TRBD1. V trimming: 3 bases; J trimming: 5 bases; junction bases outside the gene matches: 12. Germline V lookup: CDR1 ENHRY, CDR2 SYGVKD. The CDR3 totals 16 residues. The part of the CDR3 DNA that was read is TGTGCCATCAGTGACTTCCGCCAGGGGGCTAGCGACGAG. It yields the protein CAISDFRQGASDE. The entire CDR3 is CAISDFRQGASDEQYF.

Many counts were recorded for this clone. The read halts 3 residues ahead of the CDR3 end, with the missing end drawn from the germline J gene. The V and J genes are TRBV6-2 or TRBV6-3 and TRBJ1-1; 10 nucleotides agree with TRBD1. The CDR3 contains 12 residues. Germline-derived CDR1 and CDR2 are MNHEY and SVGEGT. CDR3 DNA, as far as it was read: TGTGCCAGCACCCGACGGGACAGGGGT. This encodes CASTRRDRG. Given in full, the CDR3 is CASTRRDRGAFF.

This clone has only a few counts. The read comes to an end 3 residues before the CDR3 does, leaving the germline J gene to fill in the end. This chain connects TRBV7-6 to TRBJ2-3; weak D call: TRBD2 (5 bases). Per germline, CDR1 SGHVS and CDR2 FNYEAQ. This CDR3 contains 15 residues. V was cut by 1 base and J by 2 bases, with 10 bases left in between. The CDR3 sequence is CASSLVGGHTDTQYF. Partial CDR3 DNA: TGTGCCAGCAGCTTAGTAGGCGGGCACACAGATACG. Full variable domain (rest looked up from reference TRBV7-6 and TRBJ2-3): GAGVSQSPRYKVTKRGQDVALRCDPISGHVSLYWYRQALGQGPEFLTYFNYEAQQDKSGLPNDRFSAERPEGSISTLTIQRTEQRDSAMYRCASSLVGGHTDTQYFGPGTRLTVL.

This clone was seen a handful of times. The CDR3 is cut off 3 residues early in the read; its end comes from the germline J gene. The chain carries TRBV6-2 or TRBV6-3 and TRBJ2-5; 10 nucleotides match TRBD1. This CDR3 spans 16 amino acids. The germline V gene has CDR1 MNHEY and CDR2 SVGEGT. V gave up 0 bases and J gave up 4 bases; unmatched junction bases: 5. CDR3 sequence reads: CASSYSGTGDRETQYF. The CDR3 bases that were read are TGTGCCAGCAGTTACTCGGGGACAGGGGATCGAGAGACC.

This clone was seen repeatedly, ten times or more. The read falls 3 residues short of the CDR3 end, and the missing part is taken from the germline J gene. The chain recombines TRBV18 with TRBJ2-3; 7 positions match TRBD1. There are 12 residues in the CDR3. In germline, CDR1 is KGHSH, CDR2 LQKENI. V trimming: 6 bases; J trimming: 4 bases; junction bases outside the gene matches: 1. The covered CDR3 bases are TGTGCCAGCTCGACAGGGTCAGATACG. Protein: CASSTGSDT. The entire CDR3 reads CASSTGSDTQYF.

Only a few counts were recorded for this clone. The CDR3 extends 3 residues past the end of the read, so its final part is completed from the germline J gene. This rearrangement joins TRBV19 to TRBJ1-5; D remains unclear. Trimming pared 0 bases from V and 8 bases from J, leaving 8 bases between. In germline, CDR1 is LNHDA, CDR2 SQIVND (reference sequence). This CDR3 has 13 amino acids. The covered CDR3 bases are TGTGCCAGTAGTATAGATAGGAGGGAGCCC. Encoded protein: CASSIDRREP. The full CDR3 sequence reads CASSIDRREPQHF.

This clone was recorded a few times. Sequencing ends 3 residues short of the CDR3 end; the germline J gene provides the rest. The genes are TRBV7-3 and TRBJ2-7; TRBD2 matches 7 bases. The germline V gene encodes CDR1 SGHTA and CDR2 FQGTGA. Germline trimming cut 0 bases from V and 6 bases from J; bases unmatched to any gene: 23. The CDR3 runs to 20 residues. The CDR3 here is CASSLTGDGKGGSECLEQYF. The CDR3 DNA, read in part, is TGTGCCAGCAGCTTAACTGGAGATGGAAAGGGCGGGAGTGAGTGTCTCGAG.

Details on this clone: The read terminates 3 residues before the CDR3 end, so the remaining end is supplied by the germline J gene. This chain connects TRBV6-2 or TRBV6-3 to TRBJ2-5; weak D call: TRBD1 (5 bases). The ends were cut back, 8 bases at V and 3 bases at J, with 16 bases in the middle. CDR1 and CDR2 (germline): MNHEY, SVGEGT. The CDR3 is 14 residues long. CDR3 DNA, as far as it was read: TGTGCCAGCGCACCACATCAGGGAAAAGAGACC. Translating gives CASAPHQGKET. The CDR3, in full, reads CASAPHQGKETQYF.

Judged by abundance, this clone is medium-sized. The read ends 3 residues shy of where the CDR3 ends; the end is completed using the germline J gene. The chain carries TRBV7-3 and TRBJ2-1; TRBD2 might be the D (7 bases). Trimming left V 3 bases short and J 8 bases short, with 17 bases between. From germline, CDR1 is SGHTA and CDR2 FQGTGA. The length of the CDR3 is 15 residues. The part of the CDR3 DNA that was read is TGTGCCAGCAGCTTGTCGGGGGGCTGGGGGGATGAG. This gives the protein CASSLSGGWGDE. The CDR3, in full, reads CASSLSGGWGDEQFF. The whole variable domain, filled in from reference TRBV7-3 and TRBJ2-1, reads GAGVSQTPSNKVTEKGKYVELRCDPISGHTALYWYRQSLGQGPEFLIYFQGTGAADDSGLPNDRFFAVRPEGSVSTLKIQRTERGDSAVYLCASSLSGGWGDEQFFGPGTRLTVL.

A word on this clone: Coverage ceases 3 residues before the CDR3 finishes, and the germline J gene fills in the end. The rearrangement uses TRBV7-9 and TRBJ2-7; D uncertain. CDR1 is SEHNR, CDR2 FQNEAQ, per germline (reference sequence). Trimming removed 4 bases from V and 3 bases from J, with 7 bases in between. The CDR3 is 12 amino acids. The CDR3 is CASSSGHYEQYF. Incomplete CDR3 DNA: TGTGCCAGCAGCTCGGGTCACTACGAG.

Worth noting for this clone: One end of the junction is discordant with germline, which a read error may explain. The read halts 3 residues ahead of the CDR3 end, with the missing end drawn from the germline J gene. This sequence joins TRBV7-7 and TRBJ2-7; the match to TRBD2 covers 7 bases. CDR3 length equals 13 residues. In germline, CDR1 is SSHAT, CDR2 FNYEAQ (reference sequence). The CDR3 DNA, read in part, is TGTGCTAGCAGTCCCGGCGGGGGCTACGAG. This sequence encodes CASSPGGGYE. The CDR3 reads in full as CASSPGGGYEQYF.

This clone was recorded at least ten times. Read sequence stops 3 residues before the CDR3 end, and the germline J gene provides the missing end. The chain uses TRBV7-9 and TRBJ1-2; D is possibly TRBD1 (5 bases). V was cut by 5 bases and J by 4 bases, with 11 bases left in between. This CDR3 has 13 amino acids. Germline V lookup: CDR1 SEHNR, CDR2 FQNEAQ (reference sequence). The CDR3 loop is CASSPRTTYGYTF. The sequenced part of the CDR3 DNA is TGTGCCAGCAGCCCTCGGACAACCTATGGC.

This clone was seen many times. CDR3 DNA (partial): TGCAGTGCCTGGGCAGGGGGCGCGACTGGGGAG. Translating it yields CSAWAGGATGE. The whole CDR3 protein is CSAWAGGATGELFF. This chain links TRBV20-1 with TRBJ2-2; 8 nucleotides align to TRBD1. The CDR3 extends 3 residues past the end of the read, so its final part is completed from the germline J gene. The length of the CDR3 is 14 residues. The germline V gene has CDR1 DFQATT and CDR2 SNEGSKA (reference sequence). V gave up 6 bases and J gave up 8 bases; unmatched junction bases: 11.

The sample holds a few counts of this clone. The read falls 3 residues short of the CDR3 end, and the missing part is taken from the germline J gene. The genes are TRBV19 and TRBJ1-3; 7 bases match TRBD1. The CDR3 is 15 residues long. In germline, CDR1 is LNHDA, CDR2 SQIVND (reference sequence). V lost 4 bases, J lost 4 bases, and 7 bases stayed unmatched. Partial CDR3 DNA: TGTGCCAGTAGTACACAGGGGCTCGGCGGAAACACC. The encoded protein is CASSTQGLGGNT. In full, the CDR3 is CASSTQGLGGNTIYF.

This clone has only a few counts. The CDR3 goes on 3 residues after the read ends, and that part is filled in from the germline J gene. This sequence joins TRBV6-2 or TRBV6-3 and TRBJ1-1; D might be TRBD1 (6 bases). Trimming left V 0 bases short and J 5 bases short, with 10 bases between. Germline lookup yields CDR1 MNHEY and CDR2 SVGEGT. This CDR3 spans 14 amino acids. The CDR3 is CASSYSRDRTEAFF. CDR3 DNA (partial): TGTGCCAGCAGTTACTCCCGAGACAGGACTGAA.

Of note for this clone: The read terminates 3 residues before the CDR3 end, so the remaining end is supplied by the germline J gene. The chain carries TRBV18 and TRBJ2-2; 10 nucleotides line up with TRBD2. This CDR3 region has 17 residues. Unmatched junction bases numbered 12, after V lost 1 base and J lost 10 bases. Germline V gene data show CDR1 as KGHSH and CDR2 as LQKENI. Incomplete CDR3 DNA: TGTGCCAGCTCACCACTGAGGACTAGCGGTCCTGGCGAGGAG. Its protein is CASSPLRTSGPGEE. In full, the CDR3 is CASSPLRTSGPGEELFF.

This clone was seen more than once but under ten times. With the read ending 3 residues before the CDR3 end, the germline J gene is used to fill in that end. This chain uses TRBV6-1 with TRBJ2-5; weak D call: TRBD1 (6 bases). Germline values: CDR1 MNHNS, CDR2 SASEGT. This CDR3 is 18 amino acids long. The ends were cut back, 5 bases at V and 0 bases at J, with 22 bases in the middle. The CDR3 bases that were read are TGTGCCAGCAGTCAAGTCCCTCCCGTGGGGGCGTACCAAGAGACC. Translation gives CASSQVPPVGAYQET. The entire CDR3 protein is CASSQVPPVGAYQETQYF.

This clone was detected a few times. The observed sequence ends 3 residues before the CDR3 terminus, with the missing tail filled in from the germline J gene. This rearrangement joins TRBV5-1 to TRBJ2-1; 10 bases are a match to TRBD2. The germline V gene has CDR1 SGHRS and CDR2 YFSETQ. The J segment lost 2 bases and the V segment lost 5 bases, leaving 7 bases of the junction unmatched. The CDR3 is made up of 16 amino acids. The CDR3 loop reads CASSSIAGGTYNEQFF. The CDR3 DNA, read in part, is TGCGCCAGCAGTTCTATAGCGGGGGGAACCTACAATGAG.